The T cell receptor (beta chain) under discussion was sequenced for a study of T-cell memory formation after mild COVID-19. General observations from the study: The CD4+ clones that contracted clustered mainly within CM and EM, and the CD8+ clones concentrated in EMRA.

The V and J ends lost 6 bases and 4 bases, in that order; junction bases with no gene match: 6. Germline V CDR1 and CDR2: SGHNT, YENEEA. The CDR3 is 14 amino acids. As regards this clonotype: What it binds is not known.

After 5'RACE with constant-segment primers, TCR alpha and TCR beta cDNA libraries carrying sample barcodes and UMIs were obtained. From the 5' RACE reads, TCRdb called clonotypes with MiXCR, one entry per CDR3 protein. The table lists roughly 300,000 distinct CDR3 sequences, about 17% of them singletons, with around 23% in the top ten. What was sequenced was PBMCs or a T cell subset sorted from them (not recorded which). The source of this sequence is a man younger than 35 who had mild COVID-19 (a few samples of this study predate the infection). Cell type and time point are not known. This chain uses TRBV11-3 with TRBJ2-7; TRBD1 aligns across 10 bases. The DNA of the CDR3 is TGTGCCAGCAGAACCGGGACAGGGGATTACGAGCAGTACTTC. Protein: CASRTGTGDYEQYF.